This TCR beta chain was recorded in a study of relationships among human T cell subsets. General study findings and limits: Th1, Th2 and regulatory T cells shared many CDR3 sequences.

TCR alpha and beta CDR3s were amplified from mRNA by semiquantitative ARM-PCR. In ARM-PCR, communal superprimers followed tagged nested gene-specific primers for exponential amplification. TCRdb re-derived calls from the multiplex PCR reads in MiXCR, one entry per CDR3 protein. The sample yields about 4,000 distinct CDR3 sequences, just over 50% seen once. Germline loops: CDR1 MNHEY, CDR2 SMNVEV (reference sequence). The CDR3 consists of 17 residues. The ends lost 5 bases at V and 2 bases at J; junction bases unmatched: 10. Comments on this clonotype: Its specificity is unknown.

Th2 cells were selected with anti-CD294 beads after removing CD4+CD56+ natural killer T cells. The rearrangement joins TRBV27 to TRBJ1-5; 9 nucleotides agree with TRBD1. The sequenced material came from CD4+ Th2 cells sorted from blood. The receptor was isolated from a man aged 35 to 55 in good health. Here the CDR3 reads CASSPRDRVLGNQPQHF. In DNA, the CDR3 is TGTGCCAGCAGTCCCCGGGACAGGGTTTTGGGCAATCAGCCCCAGCATTTT.